This T cell receptor beta chain appears in the sequencing data of a study of tumor and adjacent non-tumor tissue in lung cancer. For the study at large: Patients were aged about 31 to 76, nine to eleven men and roughly 5 women, stage I to III.

The template was RNA from unsorted bulk tissue. Distant lung tissue was collected more than 3 cm away from the tumor edge. TCRbeta libraries were built with three rounds of nested PCR, modified from ARM-PCR. A single record per CDR3 protein comes from TCRdb applying MiXCR to the multiplex PCR reads. The sample records 94,000 or so distinct CDR3 sequences, roughly 77% being singletons. The TCR was taken from a woman between 50 and 59 years old with non-small cell lung cancer. The sample comprised distant non-tumor lung tissue.

The DNA of the CDR3 is TGCGCCAGCAGAGGGGATAGAAGCGATCAGCCCCAGCATTTT. It codes for CASRGDRSDQPQHF. This chain connects TRBV5-1 to TRBJ1-5, with TRBD1 as a possible D gene (5 bases). The ends were cut back, 5 bases at V and 5 bases at J, with 14 bases in the middle. Germline CDR1 SGHRS, CDR2 YFSETQ. The CDR3 has 14 amino acids.